This T cell receptor beta chain was observed in a study of OX40 agonist ivuxolimab in advanced cancers. As for the study in general: Ivuxolimab was administered intravenously to patients at 0.01 to 10 mg/kg every 2 weeks. Findings and caveats of the study: Among the least clonally expanded were partial responders at 0.1-3.0 mg/kg.

The CDR3 sequence is 16 residues long. V dropped 0 bases and J dropped 5 bases, with 16 bases sitting between them. Germline V CDR1 and CDR2: LNHDA, SQIVND (reference sequence). Profiling relied on immunoSEQ multiplex PCR, and the TCRdb table lists in-frame clones only, not all of them. This table holds 65,000 to 80,000 clones, around 92% found once. Regarding this clone: Its specificity is not known.

V gene TRBV19 combines with J gene TRBJ1-1, with TRBD1 as a possible D gene (5 bases). The sequence was obtained from an adult with an advanced solid tumor such as melanoma, head and neck, liver or kidney cancer. The specimen comprised CD4+ or CD8+ T cells sorted from blood, sampled in a trial of the OX40 agonist ivuxolimab. CDR3 sequence (DNA): TGTGCCAGTAGTATAGATAAGGGCAGGGTAGCTACTGAAGCTTTCTTT. Its protein is CASSIDKGRVATEAFF.